This note documents a single T cell receptor beta chain sequence. The specificity of this receptor is unknown. Nothing much larger sits one base from this clone, and base qualities are not available. This entry belongs to a study of blood T cell repertoires in COVID-19 (TCRdb year 2020). For the wider study: Samples from collaborators originated in the United States, Italy and Spain and spanned both the acute and convalescent phases of COVID-19. The sample metadata nearly always contained a de-identified subject ID, COVID-19 status, age in years and sex. Where available, HLA class I and class II types were taken from metadata supplied by the sample provider and were not determined by assay-based typing. The repertoires were made available in a free public database intended to serve as a resource for research on the immune response to SARS-CoV-2. The material from the prospective study consisted of cDNA or gDNA derived from T cells, B-cell-depleted T cells, or PBMCs. The samples were drawn from the first 160 participants of the ongoing ImmuneRACE study and from 1,254 subjects provided by 6 global collaborators. Subjects who had been exposed to COVID-19, were actively infected with it, or had recovered from it provided the deeply sampled blood TCRbeta repertoires that made up the dataset.

Collaborating institutions collected whole blood in K2EDTA tubes following their own protocols. For TCRbeta analysis, collaborator samples were shipped as frozen whole blood, as isolated PBMCs, or as DNA extracted from either sample type. The immunoSEQ Assay, a bias-controlled multiplex PCR, was used to amplify TCRbeta CDR3 regions from genomic DNA. Per the authors' processing: Within the assay, amplification of reference gene primers was used to estimate how many nucleated cells each sample contained. Sequence reads were collapsed and filtered to measure the absolute abundance of every unique TCRbeta CDR3 rearrangement. Productive Simpson clonality was computed per sample as the square root of Simpson's diversity index over productive rearrangements. TCRdb limited this immuneACCESS table to in-frame rearrangements with V and J called. A share of clones is missing; checked studies link under half to unresolved V genes, and the rest is unexplained. The V and J calls and clone size are taken from that table; D and trimming were inferred from the DNA. The sample data list tens of thousands of clones, and 85% to 90% of these were observed just once. About 8.5% of the sample is taken by the ten largest.

General conclusions and limits of the study: Clinical and demographic metadata were provided uncurated, with the amount varying by source and participant.

This clonotype originated in a man aged 55 to 69 with active COVID-19. Sequenced sample: peripheral blood.

The CDR3 is CSASFLDYNEQFF. The bases read TGCAGTGCTAGTTTCCTAGACTACAATGAGCAGTTCTTC. The sequence joins TRBV20-1 to TRBJ2-1; the D gene identity is not certain. CDR1 and CDR2 are read off the germline V gene (reference sequence) as DFQATT and SNEGSKA. V and J are truncated by 3 bases and 3 bases respectively, leaving an intervening sequence of 9 bases. The CDR3 measures 13 amino acids from cysteine to phenylalanine. The retained sequence is limited to the CDR3, 39 bases, with the frame set at the first base.